This passage covers 21 T cell receptor beta chains from one sample sequenced in a study of T cell responses to AZD1222 COVID-19 vaccine. Data came from immunoSEQ multiplex PCR; TCRdb stores just in-frame clones and leaves some out. The sample lists some 140,000 clones, roughly 93% occurring once. Sequencing was performed on peripheral blood, taken 28 days after the second AZD1222 dose. The receptors shown here come from an adult who received the AZD1222 COVID-19 vaccine.

The gene calls are TRBV7-9 and TRBJ2-3; D possibly corresponds to TRBD1 (5 bases). V lost 8 bases and J 1 base, leaving 7 bases between the germline ends. The CDR3 length is 12 residues. Germline V gives CDR1 SEHNR, CDR2 FQNEAQ (reference sequence). The CDR3 sequence is CASQQGTDTQYF. The CDR3 bases are TGTGCCAGCCAACAGGGCACAGATACGCAGTATTTT. Using reference TRBV7-9 and TRBJ2-3 for the parts outside the CDR3, the full variable domain is DTGVSQNPRHKITKRGQNVTFRCDPISEHNRLYWYRQTLGQGPEFLTYFQNEAQLEKSRLLSDRFSAERPKGSFSTLEIQRTEQGDSAMYLCASQQGTDTQYFGPGTRLTVL.

The chain employs TRBV18 and TRBJ1-5; D not certain. V dropped 6 bases and J dropped 10 bases, with 13 bases sitting between them. Germline lookup yields CDR1 KGHSH and CDR2 LQKENI. The CDR3 sequence is 12 residues long. CDR3 loop: CASSSDPGPQHF. The CDR3 coding sequence is TGTGCCAGCTCGTCCGACCCGGGTCCCCAGCATTTT.

J is TRBJ2-3 and V is TRBV7-2, with D perhaps assigned TRBD1 or TRBD2 (5 bases each). Trimming took 1 base from V and 6 from J, leaving 11 bases between them. CDR3 length: 14 amino acids. The germline gives CDR1 SGHTA, CDR2 FQGNSA. CDR3 residues: CASSLGDHSDTQYF. The CDR3 DNA is TGTGCCAGCAGCTTAGGGGACCACTCTGATACGCAGTATTTT.

The chain joins TRBV6-5 to TRBJ2-5; 8 nucleotides line up with TRBD2. Germline V gene lookup returns CDR1 MNHEY and CDR2 SVGAGI. With 6 bases clipped from V and 5 bases from J, the junction kept 11 bases outside the gene matches. The length of the CDR3 is 15 residues. CDR3 sequence (DNA): TGTGCCAGCAGACCTCCGGGACTAGGTTTGGAGACCCAGTACTTC. This sequence encodes CASRPPGLGLETQYF.

V gene TRBV6-2 or TRBV6-3 combines with J gene TRBJ1-5; the D gene is possibly TRBD1 (5 bases). From germline, CDR1 is MNHEY and CDR2 SVGEGT. Trimming stripped 0 bases from V and 2 bases from J, with 11 bases between. This CDR3 spans 16 amino acids. CDR3: CASSYSGGTGNQPQHF. CDR3 coding DNA: TGTGCCAGCAGTTACTCGGGGGGGACTGGCAATCAGCCCCAGCATTTT.

V and J are TRBV7-6 and TRBJ1-6; D perhaps matches TRBD1 (5 bases). This CDR3 region has 11 residues. The germline V gene has CDR1 SGHVS and CDR2 FNYEAQ. Trimming removed 1 base at V and 13 bases at J, with 5 bases between. CDR3 DNA: TGTGCCAGCAGCTTAGAGGGGCCCCTCCACTTT. Translated, it gives CASSLEGPLHF.

The chain joins TRBV4-3 to TRBJ1-5, with D hard to call. The germline gives CDR1 LGHNA, CDR2 YSLEER. V was clipped by 4 bases and J by 4 bases, with 20 bases between them. The CDR3 totals 17 residues. CDR3 DNA sequence: TGCGCCAGCAGCCTGACCTTGAATCGGGTGGGTAATCAGCCCCAGCATTTT. It codes for CASSLTLNRVGNQPQHF.

The V gene is TRBV7-9, the J gene TRBJ1-1; no reliable D call. The V end was cut by 3 bases, the J end by 4 bases, with 15 bases between. CDR1 is SEHNR and CDR2 is FQNEAQ in the germline V gene (reference sequence). This CDR3 is 15 amino acids long. The CDR3 region has the DNA TGTGCCAGCAGCTTCCACAGTTACCTAACCACTGAAGCTTTCTTT. Protein sequence: CASSFHSYLTTEAFF.

This sequence joins TRBV7-2 and TRBJ2-1, with TRBD2 matching 10 bases. With 7 bases clipped from V and 4 bases from J, the junction kept 10 bases outside the gene matches. Germline assignment: CDR1 SGHTA and CDR2 FQGNSA. CDR3 length: 16 residues. The CDR3 here is CASKSQASGGYNEQFF. The CDR3 bases are TGTGCCAGCAAATCGCAGGCTAGCGGGGGTTACAATGAGCAGTTCTTC. Full variable domain (rest looked up from reference TRBV7-2 and TRBJ2-1): GAGVSQSPSNKVTEKGKDVELRCDPISGHTALYWYRQSLGQGLEFLIYFQGNSAPDKSGLPSDRFSAERTGGSVSTLTIQRTQQEDSAVYLCASKSQASGGYNEQFFGPGTRLTVL.

This chain connects TRBV3-1 (or the pseudogene TRBV3-2) to TRBJ2-7; D might be TRBD1 (5 bases). Germline V gene lookup returns CDR1 LGHDT and CDR2 YNNKEL (reference sequence). The CDR3 loop spans 13 amino acids. Trimming cost V 4 bases and J 2 bases, with 9 bases left between them. The CDR3 protein is CASSRARAYEQYF. The CDR3, as DNA: TGTGCCAGCAGCCGGGCCAGGGCCTACGAGCAGTACTTC.

The V call is TRBV10-3, the J call TRBJ1-5; D is perhaps TRBD1 (5 bases). The CDR3 covers 14 residues. The germline V gene encodes CDR1 ENHRY and CDR2 SYGVKD. Deletions cut 6 bases from V and 3 bases from J, with 12 bases between. The CDR3: CAIRGGGTNQPQHF. CDR3 nucleotide sequence: TGTGCCATCAGGGGGGGAGGCACCAATCAGCCCCAGCATTTT.

The rearrangement joins TRBV7-2 to TRBJ2-7, with TRBD1 matching over 10 bases. From germline, CDR1 is SGHTA and CDR2 FQGNSA. The junction had 4 bases not matched to a gene; V was cut back by 3 bases and J by 2 bases. The CDR3 is 15 amino acids. In nucleotides, the CDR3 is TGTGCCAGCAGCTTCACCGGGACAGGGGCCTACGAGCAGTACTTC. This codes for CASSFTGTGAYEQYF.

The V gene is TRBV25-1, the J gene TRBJ1-1; TRBD1 matches at 10 bases. This CDR3 is built from 15 residues. From germline, CDR1 is MGHDK and CDR2 SYGVNS. With 4 bases clipped from V and 4 bases from J, the junction kept 6 bases outside the gene matches. The DNA for the CDR3 is TGTGCCAGCAGTGGAGGGACAGGGGAGTTCACTGAAGCTTTCTTT. Translating it yields CASSGGTGEFTEAFF.

The chain links TRBV19 to TRBJ1-5; D ambiguous. Germline CDR1 reads LNHDA; CDR2 reads SQIVND (reference sequence). This CDR3 has 12 amino acids. Trimming cost V 3 bases and J 6 bases, with 6 bases left between them. The CDR3 loop is CASSIRAQPQHF. CDR3 nucleotide sequence: TGTGCCAGTAGTATTCGGGCTCAGCCCCAGCATTTT.

This sequence joins TRBV4-1 and TRBJ1-2; D may be TRBD1 (5 bases). Germline assignment: CDR1 MGHRA and CDR2 YSYEKL. The CDR3 covers 14 residues. Trimming shortened V by 4 bases and J by 7 bases, and 16 bases separated the two germline ends. CDR3 protein: CASSPGYQGVGYTF. CDR3 nucleotides: TGCGCCAGCAGCCCAGGATATCAAGGGGTTGGCTACACCTTC.

The chain joins TRBV19 to TRBJ1-1, with no clear D. Germline lookup yields CDR1 LNHDA and CDR2 SQIVND (reference sequence). CDR3 size: 13 residues. V was trimmed by 7 bases and J by 0 bases, leaving 9 bases between them. The CDR3 reads CASKVGMNTEAFF. DNA of the CDR3: TGTGCCAGTAAGGTAGGGATGAACACTGAAGCTTTCTTT.

V and J are TRBV11-1 and TRBJ1-3; a possible D gene is TRBD1 (6 bases). This CDR3 is 14 amino acids long. Deletions cut 5 bases from V and 3 bases from J, with 11 bases between. CDR1 and CDR2 (germline): SGHAT, FQDESV (reference sequence). CDR3 DNA sequence: TGTGCCAGCAGCCCGGACAGTCTTGGAAACACCATATATTTT. This sequence encodes CASSPDSLGNTIYF.

The chain uses TRBV3-1 (or the pseudogene TRBV3-2) and TRBJ1-2; 7 bases agree with TRBD1. This CDR3 is 13 amino acids long. The germline V gene has CDR1 LGHDT and CDR2 YNNKEL (reference sequence). The ends lost 6 bases at V and 5 bases at J; junction bases unmatched: 6. The CDR3 sequence: CASRREGAYGYTF. For the CDR3, the DNA is TGTGCCAGCAGGCGAGAGGGGGCTTATGGCTACACCTTC.

J is TRBJ1-6 and V is TRBV27, with TRBD1 identical over 11 bases. Germline-derived CDR1 and CDR2 are MNHEY and SMNVEV (reference sequence). This CDR3 comprises 14 residues. The V and J ends lost 6 bases and 10 bases, in that order; junction bases with no gene match: 5. The CDR3 sequence is CASSRGQGGSPLHF. In nucleotides, the CDR3 is TGTGCCAGCAGCCGGGGACAGGGGGGCTCACCCCTCCACTTT.

This clone appeared a single time. The chain carries TRBV5-1 and TRBJ1-6; D not resolved. The germline V gene encodes CDR1 SGHRS and CDR2 YFSETQ. V was cut by 2 bases and J by 7 bases, with 7 bases left in between. CDR3 size: 13 residues. This CDR3 is CASSLETNSPLHF. CDR3 bases: TGCGCCAGCAGCTTAGAAACAAATTCACCCCTCCACTTT.

CDR3 bases: TGTGCCAGCAGTTTATTTCACCCCAGGGACTCCTACGAGCAGTACTTC. Its translation: CASSLFHPRDSYEQYF. The gene calls are TRBV27 and TRBJ2-7; weak D call: TRBD1 (5 bases). V lost 1 base and J lost 0, with 13 bases in between. CDR1 and CDR2 from the germline V gene are MNHEY and SMNVEV (reference sequence). The CDR3 spans 16 residues.